This TCR beta chain was documented in a study of immune cell composition in non-small cell lung cancer. Looking at the study overall: Tumours were mainly lung adenocarcinoma or squamous cell carcinoma. Study-wide results and limits: TIL tumour reactivity correlated with maximal tumour-associated clone frequency in adenocarcinoma. Roughly 80% of squamous and 33% of adenocarcinoma cases had tumour-associated clones >0.5%.

Normal lung was sampled as far from the tumour as possible, at least 3 cm. Frozen unsorted single-cell suspensions supplied the genomic DNA. Note on this clone: Its antigen is undetermined.

Sequenced by immunoSEQ multiplex PCR; TCRdb stores in-frame clones only, minus some. The sample records a few thousand clones, roughly 72% being singletons. Sequencing was done on a sample of non-adjacent lung tissue. The source of this sequence is a human donor with non-small cell lung cancer.

In nucleotides, the CDR3 is TGTGCCAGCAGCTTGGACAACTCATACACAGATACGCAGTATTTT. It translates to CASSLDNSYTDTQYF. J is TRBJ2-3 and V is TRBV11-2; D is possibly TRBD1 (5 bases). The CDR3 sequence is 15 residues long. Trimming removed 3 bases from V and 2 bases from J, with 12 bases in between. The V gene's germline CDR1 is SGHAT and CDR2 FQNNGV.